This T cell receptor (beta chain) emerged from a study of cytomegalovirus exposure and HLA in healthy donors. Primers for the PCR totalled 60 Vbeta and 13 Jbeta. Profiling relied on immunoSEQ multiplex PCR, and the TCRdb table lists in-frame clones only, not all of them. Found here are around 150,000 clones, about 81% of them singletons; the top ten hold 0.9% to 1%. This clone has only a few counts. The TCR was taken from a girl aged 2 to 9 in good health and CMV-seropositive. Sequenced input: PBMCs.

CDR3: CASSQEGGQPQHF. CDR3 coding DNA: TGCGCCAGCAGCCAGGAGGGCGGCCAGCCCCAGCATTTT. This sequence joins TRBV5-1 and TRBJ1-5; unclear D gene. The V gene's germline CDR1 is SGHRS and CDR2 YFSETQ. V was pared by 4 bases and J by 7 bases, with 12 bases between. This CDR3 is built from 13 residues. The whole variable domain, remainder taken from reference TRBV5-1 and TRBJ1-5, is KAGVTQTPRYLIKTRGQQVTLSCSPISGHRSVSWYQQTPGQGLQFLFEYFSETQRNKGNFPGRFSGRQFSNSRSEMNVSTLELGDSALYLCASSQEGGQPQHFGDGTRLSIL.